The rows below give T cell receptor beta chains drawn from one sample of a study of blood T cell repertoires in COVID-19. This table comes from immunoSEQ multiplex PCR, and its TCRdb copy is limited to in-frame clones, with some not included. The repertoire holds 120,000 to 150,000 clones, with approximately 87% as singletons. Sequenced input: peripheral blood. The source of these receptors is a woman in her 40s with acute or convalescent COVID-19. Each CDR3 is given with its conserved first and last residue. A D gene is named only where the DNA matches it firmly. A clone size is listed for some rows: how often the clone was seen (once, few, many), or a class if it is expanded.

>TRBV10-1|-|TRBJ1-2|14|few
CASSGTGPNYGYTF
TGCGCCAGCAGTGGTACAGGGCCGAACTATGGCTACACCTTC
>TRBV6-5|-|TRBJ1-2|13|-
CASSRDWKRGYTF
TGTGCCAGCAGTCGGGACTGGAAAAGGGGCTACACCTTC
>TRBV18|TRBD2|TRBJ2-1|19|-
CASSPPSATSGGDYNEQFF
TGTGCCAGCTCACCACCGTCGGCTACTAGCGGGGGGGATTACAATGAGCAGTTCTTC
>TRBV19|TRBD1|TRBJ2-7|15|-
CASTLTGGASYEQYF
TGTGCCAGTACCCTCACAGGGGGCGCCTCCTACGAGCAGTACTTC
>TRBV7-2|TRBD1|TRBJ2-5|14|-
CASSLTQGGSTQYF
TGTGCCAGCAGCTTAACACAGGGGGGAAGTACCCAGTACTTC
>TRBV29-1|-|TRBJ2-2|13|-
CSVGTANTGELFF
TGCAGCGTTGGGACAGCTAACACCGGGGAGCTGTTTTTT
>TRBV5-1|TRBD2|TRBJ2-7|15|-
CASSLVLAGSYEQYF
TGCGCCAGCAGCTTGGTCCTAGCGGGTTCCTACGAGCAGTACTTC
>TRBV6-5|-|TRBJ2-5|14|-
CASSYSAGQETQYF
TGTGCCAGCAGTTACTCGGCAGGGCAAGAGACCCAGTACTTC
>TRBV6-2/TRBV6-3|TRBD1|TRBJ1-1|14|-
CASSPNRGGSEAFF
TGTGCCAGCAGTCCCAACAGGGGGGGCAGTGAAGCTTTCTTT
>TRBV19|-|TRBJ1-2|14|-
CASSQAMSGPGYTF
TGTGCCAGTAGTCAGGCGATGAGCGGTCCTGGCTACACCTTC
>TRBV2|-|TRBJ2-7|15|-
CASRPGGGMAHEQYF
TGTGCCAGCCGTCCGGGGGGCGGGATGGCCCACGAGCAGTACTTC
>TRBV2|-|TRBJ1-1|12|-
CACQVVNTEAFF
TGTGCCTGCCAAGTAGTGAACACTGAAGCTTTCTTT
>TRBV9|TRBD2|TRBJ2-2|14|-
CASTGTSSSGELFF
TGTGCCAGCACGGGGACTAGTTCGTCCGGGGAGCTGTTTTTT
>TRBV12-3/TRBV12-4|-|TRBJ1-1|12|-
CASSDGRIKAFF
TGTGCCAGCAGCGATGGGCGAATTAAAGCTTTCTTT
>TRBV21-1|-|TRBJ2-7|15|-
CASSKEGTSGYEQYF
TGTGCCAGCAGCAAAGAAGGGACTAGCGGTTACGAGCAGTACTTC
>TRBV9|-|TRBJ2-5|12|-
CASSESGETQYF
TGTGCCAGCAGCGAGTCGGGGGAGACCCAGTACTTC
>TRBV11-2|TRBD1|TRBJ1-2|14|-
CASSLTGEGWGYTF
TGTGCCAGCAGCTTGACAGGGGAGGGATGGGGCTACACCTTC
>TRBV3-1/TRBV3-2|-|TRBJ2-5|13|-
CASSQPGGQTQYF
TGTGCCAGCAGCCAACCAGGAGGACAGACCCAGTACTTC
>TRBV19|TRBD1|TRBJ2-1|15|-
CASSIGQGDFNEQFF
TGTGCCAGTAGTATAGGACAGGGGGATTTTAATGAGCAGTTCTTC
>TRBV5-1|TRBD1|TRBJ1-5|20|-
CASSSPPRTGDGPLGQPQHF
TGCGCCAGCAGCTCTCCACCCCGGACAGGGGATGGGCCACTCGGTCAGCCCCAGCATTTT
>TRBV12-3/TRBV12-4|-|TRBJ2-2|13|-
CASSSLYGGELFF
TGTGCCAGCAGTTCGCTTTACGGCGGGGAGCTGTTTTTT
>TRBV4-3|-|TRBJ1-3|14|-
CASSQDRLVDKIYF
TGCGCCAGCAGCCAAGATAGGTTGGTGGACAAGATATATTTT
>TRBV10-2|-|TRBJ2-7|13|-
CASSEDRTYEQYF
TGCGCCAGCAGTGAAGACAGAACCTACGAGCAGTACTTC
>TRBV6-2/TRBV6-3|-|TRBJ2-2|15|-
CASSYSSRDTGELFF
TGTGCCAGCAGTTACTCCAGTCGGGACACCGGGGAGCTGTTTTTT
>TRBV18|-|TRBJ1-1|13|-
CASSPQVRSEAFF
TGTGCCAGCTCACCACAGGTGAGGTCTGAAGCTTTCTTT
>TRBV5-1|-|TRBJ1-4|16|-
CASSAQARASNEKLFF
TGCGCCAGCAGCGCACAGGCCCGGGCCAGTAATGAAAAACTGTTTTTT
>TRBV20-1|TRBD2|TRBJ2-3|13|-
CSASSGKTDTQYF
TGCAGTGCCAGTAGCGGGAAGACAGATACGCAGTATTTT
>TRBV6-1|-|TRBJ2-2|17|-
CASSENYGSGNTGELFF
TGTGCCAGCAGTGAAAATTACGGTAGCGGCAACACCGGGGAGCTGTTTTTT
>TRBV5-1|TRBD1|TRBJ1-2|14|-
CASSAGQGVSGYTF
TGCGCCAGCAGCGCGGGACAGGGGGTTAGTGGCTACACCTTC
>TRBV2|TRBD1|TRBJ1-4|15|-
CASSRQGYTNEKLFF
TGTGCCAGCAGCCGACAGGGCTACACTAATGAAAAACTGTTTTTT
>TRBV3-1/TRBV3-2|TRBD2|TRBJ2-5|15|-
CASSGRGLVRETQYF
TGTGCCAGCAGCGGTCGAGGACTAGTCCGGGAGACCCAGTACTTC
>TRBV5-6|TRBD2|TRBJ2-2|19|-
CASSPLGGDSPWNTGELFF
TGTGCCAGCAGTCCCCTGGGGGGGGACTCACCTTGGAACACCGGGGAGCTGTTTTTT
>TRBV3-1/TRBV3-2|TRBD2|TRBJ2-7|16|-
CASSPWGLAVFYEQYF
TGTGCCAGCAGCCCGTGGGGACTAGCGGTCTTCTACGAGCAGTACTTC
>TRBV7-2|TRBD2|TRBJ2-1|17|-
CASSPPGLAGGGNEQFF
TGTGCCAGCAGCCCCCCGGGACTAGCGGGAGGAGGCAATGAGCAGTTCTTC
>TRBV20-1|-|TRBJ1-1|15|few
CSASSIYRVTAEAFF
TGCAGTGCTAGTTCTATCTACAGGGTAACGGCTGAAGCTTTCTTT
>TRBV7-3|TRBD1|TRBJ1-1|14|-
CASSSGYRGAEAFF
TGTGCCAGCAGCTCAGGGTACAGGGGGGCTGAAGCTTTCTTT
>TRBV6-6|TRBD2|TRBJ2-7|14|-
CASTPLETGGEQYF
TGTGCCAGCACCCCCCTAGAGACGGGAGGCGAGCAGTACTTC
>TRBV25-1|-|TRBJ1-2|16|-
CASSGHAGLQNYGYTF
TGTGCCAGCAGCGGCCACGCCGGACTCCAGAACTATGGCTACACCTTC
>TRBV2|-|TRBJ1-2|12|-
CASSDRGYGYTF
TGTGCCAGCAGTGACAGGGGCTATGGCTACACCTTC